The rows below give T cell receptor beta chains drawn from one sample of a study of CD8 T cells in Susac syndrome. TCRdb ran MiXCR on the immunoSEQ multiplex PCR reads and lists one entry per CDR3 protein. This sample has around 200,000 distinct CDR3 sequences, with around 95% found just once. The material sequenced was CD4+ T cells from PBMCs. These receptors were taken from a human donor with Susac syndrome. Each CDR3 is given with its conserved first and last residue. The D gene is left open where the match is weak.

TRBJ2-3,TRBV7-9,NA,CAISTDTQYF,TGTGCCATTAGCACAGATACGCAGTATTTT
TRBJ1-3,TRBV30,NA,CAWRGRGTGNTIYF,TGTGCCTGGAGGGGGAGGGGAACTGGAAACACCATATATTTT
TRBJ1-2,TRBV4-1,TRBD1,CASSQSEQGNYGYTF,TGCGCCAGCAGCCAATCGGAACAGGGGAACTATGGCTACACCTTC
TRBJ2-3,TRBV4-1,TRBD2,CASSQVSIAGGSTDTQYF,TGCGCCAGCAGCCAAGTCTCCATAGCGGGGGGATCCACAGATACGCAGTATTTT
TRBJ1-2,TRBV12-3/TRBV12-4,NA,CATEPGLQYGYTF,TGTGCCACCGAACCGGGACTCCAGTATGGCTACACCTTC
TRBJ2-3,TRBV25-1,TRBD2,CASSDVLAGRQYF,TGTGCCAGCAGTGACGTCTTAGCGGGGAGGCAGTATTTT
TRBJ1-1,TRBV2,NA,CASRSQAFF,TGTGCCAGCCGCAGTCAAGCTTTCTTT
TRBJ2-5,TRBV27,TRBD1,CASSRWTGGETQYF,TGTGCCAGCAGTCGGTGGACAGGAGGAGAGACCCAGTACTTC
TRBJ1-4,TRBV7-6,NA,CASSSGRSNEKLFF,TGTGCCAGCAGCTCCGGACGGTCTAATGAAAAACTGTTTTTT
TRBJ2-7,TRBV12-3/TRBV12-4,TRBD1,CASRPKGQGSYEQYF,TGTGCCAGCAGACCGAAGGGACAGGGTAGCTACGAGCAGTACTTC